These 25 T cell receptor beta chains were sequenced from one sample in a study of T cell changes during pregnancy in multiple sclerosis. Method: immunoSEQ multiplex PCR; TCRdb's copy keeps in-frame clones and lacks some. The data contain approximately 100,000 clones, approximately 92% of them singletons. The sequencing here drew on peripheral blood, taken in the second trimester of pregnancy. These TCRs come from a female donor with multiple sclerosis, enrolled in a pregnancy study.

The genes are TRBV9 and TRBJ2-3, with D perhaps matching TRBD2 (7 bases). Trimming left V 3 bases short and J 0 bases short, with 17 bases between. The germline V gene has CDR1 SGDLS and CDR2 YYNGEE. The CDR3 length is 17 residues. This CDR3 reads CASSGEGEGPSTDTQYF. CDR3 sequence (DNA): TGTGCCAGCAGCGGGGAGGGGGAGGGCCCCAGCACAGATACGCAGTATTTT.

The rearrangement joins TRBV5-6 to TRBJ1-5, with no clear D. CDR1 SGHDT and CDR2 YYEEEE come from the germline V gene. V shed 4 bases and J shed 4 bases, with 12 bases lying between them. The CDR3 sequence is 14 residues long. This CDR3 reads CASSGGGRNQPQHF. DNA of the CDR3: TGTGCCAGCAGCGGTGGAGGGCGGAATCAGCCCCAGCATTTT.

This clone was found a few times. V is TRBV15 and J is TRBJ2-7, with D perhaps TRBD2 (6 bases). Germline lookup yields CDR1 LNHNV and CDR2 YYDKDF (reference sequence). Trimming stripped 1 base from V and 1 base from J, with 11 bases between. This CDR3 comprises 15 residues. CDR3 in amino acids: CATSRGTSLSYEQYF. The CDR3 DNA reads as TGTGCCACCAGCAGAGGAACTAGCCTTTCCTACGAGCAGTACTTC.

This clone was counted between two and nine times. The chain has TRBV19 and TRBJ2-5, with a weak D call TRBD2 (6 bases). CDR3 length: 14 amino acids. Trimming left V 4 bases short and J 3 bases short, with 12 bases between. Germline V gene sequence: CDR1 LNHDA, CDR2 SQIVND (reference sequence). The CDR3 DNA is TGTGCCAGTAGTAGGAGCCAGCGGGAAGAGACCCAGTACTTC. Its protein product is CASSRSQREETQYF.

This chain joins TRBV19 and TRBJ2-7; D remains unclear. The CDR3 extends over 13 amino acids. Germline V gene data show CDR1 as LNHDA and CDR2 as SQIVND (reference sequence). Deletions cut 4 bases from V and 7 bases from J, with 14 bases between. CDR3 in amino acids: CASSTSPRREQYF. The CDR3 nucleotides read TGTGCCAGTAGTACCTCCCCACGTCGGGAGCAGTACTTC.

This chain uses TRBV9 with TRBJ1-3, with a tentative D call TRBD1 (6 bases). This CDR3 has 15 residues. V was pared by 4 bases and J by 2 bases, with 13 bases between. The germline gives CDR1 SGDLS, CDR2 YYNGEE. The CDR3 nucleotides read TGTGCCAGCAGCTCGAGGGGGGGCCCTGGAAACACCATATATTTT. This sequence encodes CASSSRGGPGNTIYF.

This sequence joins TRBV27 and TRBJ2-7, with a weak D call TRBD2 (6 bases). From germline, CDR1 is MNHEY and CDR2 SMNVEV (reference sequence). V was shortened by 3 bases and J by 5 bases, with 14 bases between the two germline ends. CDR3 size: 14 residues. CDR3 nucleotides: TGTGCCAGCAGTTTCGTCGGGGGTAGAGACGAGCAGTACTTC. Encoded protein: CASSFVGGRDEQYF.

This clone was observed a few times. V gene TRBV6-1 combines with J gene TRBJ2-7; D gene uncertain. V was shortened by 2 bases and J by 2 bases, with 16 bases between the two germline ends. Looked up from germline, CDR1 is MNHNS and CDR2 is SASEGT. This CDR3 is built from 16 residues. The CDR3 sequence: CASSESRSSFPYEQYF. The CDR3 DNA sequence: TGTGCCAGCAGTGAATCCCGGTCCTCCTTTCCCTACGAGCAGTACTTC.

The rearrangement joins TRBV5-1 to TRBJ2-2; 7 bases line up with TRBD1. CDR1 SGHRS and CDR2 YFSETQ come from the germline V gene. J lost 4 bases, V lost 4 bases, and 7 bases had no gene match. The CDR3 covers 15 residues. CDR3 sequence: CASSPTGVATGELFF. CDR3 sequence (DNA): TGCGCCAGCAGCCCAACAGGGGTTGCCACCGGGGAGCTGTTTTTT.

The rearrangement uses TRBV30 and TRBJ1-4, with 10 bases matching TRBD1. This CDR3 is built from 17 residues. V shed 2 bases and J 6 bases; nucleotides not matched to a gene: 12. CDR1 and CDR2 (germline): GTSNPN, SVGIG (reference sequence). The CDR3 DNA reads TGTGCCTGGAGTCCGACCCTTAGACAGGGGGCCTATGAAAAACTGTTTTTT. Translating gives CAWSPTLRQGAYEKLFF.

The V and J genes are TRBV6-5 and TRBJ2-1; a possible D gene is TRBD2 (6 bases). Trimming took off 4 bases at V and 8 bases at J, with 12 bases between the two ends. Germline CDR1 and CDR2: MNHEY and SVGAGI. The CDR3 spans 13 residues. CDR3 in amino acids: CASSSQLADEQFF. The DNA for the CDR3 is TGTGCCAGCAGTTCCCAACTAGCCGATGAGCAGTTCTTC.

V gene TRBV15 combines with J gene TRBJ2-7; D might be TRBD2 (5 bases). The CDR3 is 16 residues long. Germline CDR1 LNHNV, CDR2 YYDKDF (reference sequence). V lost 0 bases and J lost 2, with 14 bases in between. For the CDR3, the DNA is TGTGCCACCAGCAGAGATCTCTTGGACTCAGCCTACGAGCAGTACTTC. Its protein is CATSRDLLDSAYEQYF.

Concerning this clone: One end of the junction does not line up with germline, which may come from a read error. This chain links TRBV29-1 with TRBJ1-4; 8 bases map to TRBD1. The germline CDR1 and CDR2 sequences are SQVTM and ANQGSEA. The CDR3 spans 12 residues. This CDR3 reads CSVYGTGEVEEF. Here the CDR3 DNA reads TGCAGCGTTTACGGGACAGGCGAGGTCGAGGAATTT.

The CDR3 region is CASSPGQFVGSPLHF. CDR3 nucleotides: TGCGCCAGCAGCCCTGGACAGTTCGTGGGTTCACCCCTCCACTTT. The rearrangement uses TRBV4-1 and TRBJ1-6; TRBD1 is a possible D gene (6 bases). Germline V CDR1 and CDR2: MGHRA, YSYEKL. The germline V and J ends were trimmed by 4 bases and 9 bases, with 16 bases remaining between them. This CDR3 has 15 amino acids.

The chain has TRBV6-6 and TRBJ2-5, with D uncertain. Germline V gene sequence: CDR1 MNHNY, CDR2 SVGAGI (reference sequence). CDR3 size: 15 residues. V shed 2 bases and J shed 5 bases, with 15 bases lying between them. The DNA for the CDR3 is TGTGCCAGCAGTTACCTCGTCCCGGGTCGCGAGACCCAGTACTTC. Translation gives CASSYLVPGRETQYF.

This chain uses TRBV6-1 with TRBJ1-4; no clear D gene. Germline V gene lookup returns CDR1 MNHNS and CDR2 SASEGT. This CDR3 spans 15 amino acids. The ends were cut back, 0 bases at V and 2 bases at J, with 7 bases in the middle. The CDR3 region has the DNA TGTGCCAGCAGTGAAGCTCGTCGGACTAATGAAAAACTGTTTTTT. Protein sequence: CASSEARRTNEKLFF.

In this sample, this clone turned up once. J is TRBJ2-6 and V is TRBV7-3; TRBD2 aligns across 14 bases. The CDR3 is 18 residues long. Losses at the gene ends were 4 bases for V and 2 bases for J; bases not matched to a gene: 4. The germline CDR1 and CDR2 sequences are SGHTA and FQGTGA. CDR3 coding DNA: TGTGCCAGCAGCTCAGGACTAGCGGGAGGTGCTGGGGCCAACGTCCTGACTTTC. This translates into CASSSGLAGGAGANVLTF.

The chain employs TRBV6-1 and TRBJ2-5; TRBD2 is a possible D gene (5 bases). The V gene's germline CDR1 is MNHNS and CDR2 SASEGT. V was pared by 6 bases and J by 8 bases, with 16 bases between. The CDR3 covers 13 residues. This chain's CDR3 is CASSPNPTNTQYF. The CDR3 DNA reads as TGTGCCAGCAGCCCTAACCCGACTAATACCCAGTACTTC.

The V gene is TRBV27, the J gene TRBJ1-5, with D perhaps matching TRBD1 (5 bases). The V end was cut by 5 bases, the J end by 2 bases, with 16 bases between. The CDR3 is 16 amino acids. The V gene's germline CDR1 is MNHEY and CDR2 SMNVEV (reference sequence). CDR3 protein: CASSTRQGKGNQPQHF. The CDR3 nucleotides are TGTGCCAGCAGTACGAGGCAGGGTAAGGGCAATCAGCCCCAGCATTTT.

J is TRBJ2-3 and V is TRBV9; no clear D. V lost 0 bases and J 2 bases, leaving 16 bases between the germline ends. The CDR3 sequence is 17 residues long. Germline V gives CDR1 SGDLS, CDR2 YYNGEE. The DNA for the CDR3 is TGTGCCAGCAGCGTAGAGCATGAGGTCATCGACACAGATACGCAGTATTTT. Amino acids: CASSVEHEVIDTDTQYF.

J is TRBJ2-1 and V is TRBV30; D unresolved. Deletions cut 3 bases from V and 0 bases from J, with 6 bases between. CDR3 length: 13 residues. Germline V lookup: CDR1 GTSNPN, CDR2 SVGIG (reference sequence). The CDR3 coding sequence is TGTGCCTGGAGCCTCCCCTCCTACAATGAGCAGTTCTTC. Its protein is CAWSLPSYNEQFF.

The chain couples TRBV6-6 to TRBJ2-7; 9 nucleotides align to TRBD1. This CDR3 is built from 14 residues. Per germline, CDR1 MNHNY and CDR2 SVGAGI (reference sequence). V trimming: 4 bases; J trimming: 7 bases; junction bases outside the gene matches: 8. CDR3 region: CASSFTGGSREQYF. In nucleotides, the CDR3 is TGTGCCAGCAGTTTCACAGGGGGCTCTAGGGAGCAGTACTTC.

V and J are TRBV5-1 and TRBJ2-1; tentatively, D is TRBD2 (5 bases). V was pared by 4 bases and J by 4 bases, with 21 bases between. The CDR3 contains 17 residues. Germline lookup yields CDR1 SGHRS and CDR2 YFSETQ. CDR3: CASSPLPLADSYNEQFF. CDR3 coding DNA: TGCGCCAGCAGCCCGTTGCCCCTAGCAGATTCGTACAATGAGCAGTTCTTC. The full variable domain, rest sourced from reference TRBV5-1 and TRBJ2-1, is KAGVTQTPRYLIKTRGQQVTLSCSPISGHRSVSWYQQTPGQGLQFLFEYFSETQRNKGNFPGRFSGRQFSNSRSEMNVSTLELGDSALYLCASSPLPLADSYNEQFFGPGTRLTVL.

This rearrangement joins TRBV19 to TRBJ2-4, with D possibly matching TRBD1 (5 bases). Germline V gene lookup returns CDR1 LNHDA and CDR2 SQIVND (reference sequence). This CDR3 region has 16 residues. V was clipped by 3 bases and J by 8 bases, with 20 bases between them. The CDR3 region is CASSIDGAFRKDIQYF. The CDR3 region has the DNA TGTGCCAGTAGTATCGATGGGGCCTTCAGAAAGGACATTCAGTACTTC.

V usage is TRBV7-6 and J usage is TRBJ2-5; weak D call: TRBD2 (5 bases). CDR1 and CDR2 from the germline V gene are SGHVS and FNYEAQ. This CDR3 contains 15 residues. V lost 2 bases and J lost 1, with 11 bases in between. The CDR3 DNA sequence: TGTGCCAGCAGCTTAAGGCGAGGGATCCAAGAGACCCAGTACTTC. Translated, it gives CASSLRRGIQETQYF. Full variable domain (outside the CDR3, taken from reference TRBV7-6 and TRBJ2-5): GAGVSQSPRYKVTKRGQDVALRCDPISGHVSLYWYRQALGQGPEFLTYFNYEAQQDKSGLPNDRFSAERPEGSISTLTIQRTEQRDSAMYRCASSLRRGIQETQYFGPGTRLLVL.